Listed below are T cell receptor beta chains from one sample, sequenced in a study of graft-versus-host responses after intestinal transplantation. The antigens of these receptors remain unknown. Sequenced by immunoSEQ multiplex PCR; TCRdb stores in-frame clones only, minus some. The sample lists 88,000 or so clones; almost 90% were seen once. Sequenced material: unstimulated CD4+ T cells sorted from spleen or lymph node cells, taken before intestinal transplant. The source is a human donor who received an intestinal transplant. The CDR3 runs from the conserved cysteine through the conserved F or W. D genes are given only for firm matches. Size tells how often a clone was seen (once, few, many) or the class of an expanded clone, and some rows leave it out.

>TRBV9|TRBJ2-1|-|TRBD2
TGTGCCAGCAGCCCGGGACTAGCGGGGGGGCCCTATGAGCAGTTCTTC
CASSPGLAGGPYEQFF
>TRBV29-1|TRBJ2-5|-|-
TGCAGCGTTGGTAGGGAGTTTGGGGAGACCCAGTACTTC
CSVGREFGETQYF
>TRBV5-1|TRBJ2-3|-|TRBD1
TGCGCCAGCAGCGCAGACAGGGCGGTGGATACGCAGTATTTT
CASSADRAVDTQYF
>TRBV7-3|TRBJ1-1|-|-
TGTGCCAGCAGTTCGGACTGGAACACTGAAGCTTTCTTT
CASSSDWNTEAFF
>TRBV7-3|TRBJ2-7|-|TRBD1
TGTGCCAGCAGCCACGAGACAGGGTCTGGGCAGTACTTC
CASSHETGSGQYF
>TRBV7-6|TRBJ1-5|-|TRBD1
TGTGCCAGCAGCTTTTCTCCGCCCCGTGACAGGGATGATCAGCCCCAGCATTTT
CASSFSPPRDRDDQPQHF
>TRBV6-1|TRBJ1-2|-|-
TGTGCCAGCAGTGTGCTATTCCTTGGCTACACCTTC
CASSVLFLGYTF
>TRBV6-6|TRBJ2-7|-|-
TGTGCCAGCAGCCGGGACAATTTCGAGCAGTACTTC
CASSRDNFEQYF
>TRBV2|TRBJ1-1|-|TRBD1
TGTGCCAGCTTCCGGGACAGGGGACCTGAAGCTTTCTTT
CASFRDRGPEAFF
>TRBV2|TRBJ1-6|-|-
TGTGCCAGCAGTCCCCGGTTCCCCAATTCACCCCTCCACTTT
CASSPRFPNSPLHF
>TRBV2|TRBJ2-3|-|-
TGTGCCAGCAGGCACGGGGGGCCAGATACGCAGTATTTT
CASRHGGPDTQYF
>TRBV6-5|TRBJ1-3|-|-
TGTGCCAGCAGTTCCGGACAACGAAACACCATATATTTT
CASSSGQRNTIYF
>TRBV10-2|TRBJ1-1|-|-
TGCGCCAGCGGGGTAAGGGGGAACACTGAAGCTTTCTTT
CASGVRGNTEAFF
>TRBV11-2|TRBJ2-7|-|-
TGTGCCAGCAGCCCCGCCAGGTTATTAGCCTACGAGCAGTACTTC
CASSPARLLAYEQYF
>TRBV6-1|TRBJ2-7|-|TRBD2
TGTGCCAGCAGTGAAGCCACTAGCGGGGTATACGAGCAGTACTTC
CASSEATSGVYEQYF
>TRBV2|TRBJ1-5|-|TRBD1
TGTGCCAGCAGTGTTGGACAGGGTGACAATCAGCCCCAGCATTTT
CASSVGQGDNQPQHF
>TRBV19|TRBJ2-7|-|-
TGTGCCAGTAGTACCCGGCATCACACAGGGACCACCTACGAGCAGTACTTC
CASSTRHHTGTTYEQYF
>TRBV7-9|TRBJ2-7|-|-
TGTGCCAGCAGCTTAGGTGGACATTCCTACGAGCAGTACTTC
CASSLGGHSYEQYF
>TRBV2|TRBJ2-1|-|TRBD2
TGTGCCAGCAGCGGACTAGCGAGCAATGAGCAGTTCTTC
CASSGLASNEQFF
>TRBV6-1|TRBJ1-4|few|-
TGTGCCAGCAGTGACGGGGAAAAACTGTTTTTT
CASSDGEKLFF
>TRBV10-2|TRBJ2-7|-|-
TGCGCCAGCAGGACCGCCGGGACTCCTAGGGTCGAGCAGTACTTC
CASRTAGTPRVEQYF
>TRBV1|TRBJ2-3|-|-
TGCACCAGCAGCCAATGGGAAGACCCGGGACTACCTCACACAGATACGCAGTATTTT
CTSSQWEDPGLPHTDTQYF
>TRBV6-5|TRBJ2-7|-|TRBD2
TGTGCCAGCAGCCCGACTAGCGGGGGTACCTACGAGCAGTACTTC
CASSPTSGGTYEQYF
>TRBV4-1|TRBJ2-3|-|TRBD2
TGCGCCAGCAGCCAAATGGGACTAGCGGTTAGCACAGATACGCAGTATTTT
CASSQMGLAVSTDTQYF
>TRBV7-3|TRBJ1-2|once|TRBD1
TGTGCCAGCAGCCCCGAGACAGGGGTTGGTGGCTACACCTTC
CASSPETGVGGYTF
>TRBV4-1|TRBJ1-5|few|-
TGCGCCAGCAGCCAGGTGAACATGGGGGCTCAGCCCCAGCATTTT
CASSQVNMGAQPQHF
>TRBV7-7|TRBJ2-5|-|-
TGTGCTAGCAGCCCCGCCGAGGGCCGAACCCAGTACTTC
CASSPAEGRTQYF
>TRBV10-3|TRBJ2-3|few|TRBD2
TGTGCCATCAGTGAGTCTACTAGCGGGGGAGATACGCAGTATTTT
CAISESTSGGDTQYF
>TRBV5-5|TRBJ1-2|-|TRBD1
TGTGCCAGCAGCTCACAGGGGACCCGGTGGATCGATGGCTACACCTTC
CASSSQGTRWIDGYTF
>TRBV5-1|TRBJ1-1|-|-
TGCGCCAGCAGCTTGGCCAGTTCGAACACTGAAGCTTTCTTT
CASSLASSNTEAFF
>TRBV5-1|TRBJ2-3|-|-
TGCGCCAGCAGCTTTTCGGCAGGGGGCACAGATACGCAGTATTTT
CASSFSAGGTDTQYF
>TRBV5-8|TRBJ1-1|-|TRBD1
TGTGCCAGCAGCTTACTGTCCGGGACAGGGGGATCTGAAGCTTTCTTT
CASSLLSGTGGSEAFF
>TRBV5-1|TRBJ2-3|few|TRBD1
TGCGCCAGCCGCGAGGGGGCAGGCACAGATACGCAGTATTTT
CASREGAGTDTQYF
>TRBV18|TRBJ1-1|-|TRBD1
TGTGCCAGCTCACCCCGACAGGGGGGGAAATCGCCTGAAGCTTTCTTT
CASSPRQGGKSPEAFF
>TRBV27|TRBJ2-2|-|TRBD2
TGTGCCAGCAGTTTTTGGCGGGGGGTTATCACCGGGGAGCTGTTTTTT
CASSFWRGVITGELFF
>TRBV4-2|TRBJ2-3|-|-
TGTGCCAGCAGCCAAGTTGAGGGGACAAAATCAGATACGCAGTATTTT
CASSQVEGTKSDTQYF
>TRBV5-1|TRBJ2-1|-|-
TGCGCCAGCAGCTCAGGGTACAATGAGCAGTTCTTC
CASSSGYNEQFF
>TRBV2|TRBJ1-2|once|-
TGTGCCAGCAGGAGGGTGACCTATGGCTACACCTTC
CASRRVTYGYTF